Listed below are T cell receptor beta chains from one sample, sequenced in a study of T cell responses to AZD1222 COVID-19 vaccine. Assay: immunoSEQ multiplex PCR; the TCRdb copy retains only in-frame clones and omits some. The sample holds roughly 150,000 clones, more than 75% seen once. The input for sequencing was peripheral blood, taken on day 0 of AZD1222 vaccination. The receptors here all came from an adult in good health. Both conserved end residues are part of each CDR3.

j_call,v_call,cdr3_aa
TRBJ2-3,TRBV5-8,CASSALQGTTDTQYF
TRBJ2-7,TRBV4-2,CASSQVVTSGYEQYF
TRBJ1-1,TRBV20-1,CSASMNTEAFF
TRBJ1-3,TRBV28,CASSTRTGRSGNTIYF
TRBJ2-1,TRBV28,CASSFLGRTSYNEQFF
TRBJ1-5,TRBV7-9,CASSLISGSNQPQHF
TRBJ2-1,TRBV7-6,CASSFSGSLVDEQFF
TRBJ2-7,TRBV6-5,CASRAGPSYEQYF
TRBJ2-7,TRBV20-1,CSAPGVYEQYF
TRBJ1-4,TRBV7-9,CASSIDRGGEKLFF
TRBJ2-7,TRBV2,CASIPTHTLYEQYF
TRBJ2-1,TRBV18,CASSPDQHNEQFF
TRBJ1-4,TRBV30,CAWGGEGRGEQPEKLFF
TRBJ2-2,TRBV7-7,CASSLAEGTGELFF
TRBJ2-5,TRBV7-9,CASSDSTRRETQYF
TRBJ2-3,TRBV28,CASRTSEGLSKTQYF
TRBJ2-2,TRBV19,CASSLMATGELFF
TRBJ2-1,TRBV2,CASSLRQGKGWNEQFF
TRBJ2-3,TRBV6-2/TRBV6-3,CASSYSSTDTQYF
TRBJ2-5,TRBV11-2,CASSLLHNQETQYF
TRBJ2-1,TRBV6-2/TRBV6-3,CASSRTGNTYNEQFF
TRBJ1-5,TRBV2,CASTRTGTGSQPQHF
TRBJ1-2,TRBV2,CASREGAGYGYTF
TRBJ2-1,TRBV6-4,CASSDGTSGRAVEQFF
TRBJ2-5,TRBV5-4,CASSSGLAGGQLETQYF
TRBJ2-7,TRBV10-3,CATRAGDGSSYEQYF
TRBJ1-3,TRBV19,CASSISATGNTIYF
TRBJ2-2,TRBV5-1,CASSLQGQTGELFF
TRBJ2-1,TRBV12-3/TRBV12-4,CASSLGPGEQFF
TRBJ2-2,TRBV11-2,CASSLAQGVNTGELFF
TRBJ2-1,TRBV7-8,CASSLALRQGGRVNEQFF
TRBJ2-2,TRBV7-9,CASSFGSGTNTGELFF
TRBJ2-7,TRBV6-1,CASSEGLAGLYEQYF
TRBJ2-5,TRBV4-2,CASRPGLAGVGVETQYF
TRBJ2-5,TRBV28,CASSPRLAGGQETQYF
TRBJ2-3,TRBV27,CASSLNRGTDTQYF
TRBJ1-1,TRBV6-5,CASSYTYSTTEAFF
TRBJ2-5,TRBV7-3,CASSVSYQETQYF
TRBJ2-5,TRBV24-1,CATSDMARSGVETQYF
TRBJ1-2,TRBV5-6,CASSSNADGYTF
TRBJ2-7,TRBV5-1,CASTELGGHIDEQYF